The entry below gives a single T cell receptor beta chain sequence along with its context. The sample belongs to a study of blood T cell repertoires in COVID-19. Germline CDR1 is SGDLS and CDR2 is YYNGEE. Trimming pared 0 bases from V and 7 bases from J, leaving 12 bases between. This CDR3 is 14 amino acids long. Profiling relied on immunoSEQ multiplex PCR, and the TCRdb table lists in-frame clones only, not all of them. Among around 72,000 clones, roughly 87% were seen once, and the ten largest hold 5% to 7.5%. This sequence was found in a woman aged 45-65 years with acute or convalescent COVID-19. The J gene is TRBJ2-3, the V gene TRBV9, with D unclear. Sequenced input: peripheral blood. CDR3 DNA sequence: TGTGCCAGCAGCGTAGATGGCCTCACGAATACGCAGTATTTT. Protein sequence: CASSVDGLTNTQYF.